This T cell receptor (beta chain) was observed in a study of blood T cell repertoires in COVID-19 (dated by TCRdb to the early 2020s). With regard to the full study: Collaborator samples came from the United States, Italy and Spain and covered acute and convalescent phases of COVID-19. The prospective study material was composed of cDNA or gDNA derived from T cells, B-cell-depleted T cells, or PBMCs. The dataset comprised deeply sampled blood TCRbeta repertoires from subjects exposed to, actively infected with, or recovered from COVID-19. The repertoires were released in a freely available public database intended as a resource for research on the immune response to SARS-CoV-2. The samples were drawn from two sources: the first 160 participants of the ongoing ImmuneRACE study, and 1,000 to 1,500 subjects contributed by 6 global collaborators. The sample metadata nearly always contained a de-identified subject ID, COVID-19 status, age in years and sex. Where available, HLA class I and class II types were taken from metadata supplied by the sample provider and were not determined by assay-based typing. General conclusions and limits of the study: How much clinical and demographic metadata was included differed by source and by participant, and the metadata was provided uncurated.

Concerning this clone: The clone's antigen remains unknown. Per-nucleotide qualities are absent, and no much larger clonotype sits a single base away.

The immunoSEQ Assay, a bias-controlled multiplex PCR, was used to amplify TCRbeta CDR3 regions from genomic DNA. Processing in the source paper ran as follows. The number of nucleated cells in each sample was estimated by amplification of reference gene primers within the assay. Sequence reads were collapsed and filtered to measure the absolute abundance of every unique TCRbeta CDR3 rearrangement. For each sample, productive Simpson clonality was calculated as the square root of Simpson's diversity index over productive rearrangements. The source is immuneACCESS, and TCRdb retained only in-frame sequences with V and J called. Part of the clones is not carried over; for the studies checked, unresolved V genes explain less than half of this, and the remainder is unexplained. V and J calls and clone size follow that table, whereas D and trimming were derived from the DNA. The sample profile shows about 68,000 clones; approximately 81% of them were found once. Of the sample, more than 8% falls within the top ten clones.

Whole blood was collected in K2EDTA tubes by collaborating institutions according to the institutions' own protocols. For TCRbeta analysis, collaborator samples were shipped as frozen whole blood, as isolated PBMCs, or as DNA extracted from either sample type. The clonotype originates from a middle-aged man with active COVID-19. The sequencing sample was made of peripheral blood.

The CDR3 region: CASSIGDVNEKLFF. The base sequence is TGTGCCAGCAGTATCGGGGATGTCAATGAAAAACTGTTTTTT. The sequence joins TRBV25-1 to TRBJ1-4, with an unclear D gene assignment. The CDR3 measures 14 amino acids from cysteine to phenylalanine. CDR3 DNA only is kept here, 42 bases in frame from base 1. The germline ends are 12 bases apart after V is trimmed by 5 bases and J by 5 bases. Reading the germline V gene gives CDR1 MGHDK and CDR2 SYGVNS.